These 14 T cell receptor beta chains were sequenced from one sample in a study of blood T cell repertoires in COVID-19 (dated by TCRdb to the early 2020s). Libraries were prepared through the immunoSEQ multiplex PCR assay. The clones in this table, taken by TCRdb from immuneACCESS, are in-frame only. Not every clone is retained; where verified, under half of the shortfall comes from an unresolved V gene, and the cause of the rest is unknown. The table for this sample lists 370,000 or so clones; approximately 80% of them were counted only once. Around 1.1% of the sample goes to the ten largest clones. Material: peripheral blood. The receptor source for this set is a human donor with acute or convalescent COVID-19. The donor label of this sample is uncertain.

The chain is built from TRBV5-5 and TRBJ2-1; 9 bases map to TRBD2. The junction had 7 bases not matched to a gene; V was cut back by 3 bases and J by 6 bases. The germline gives CDR1 SGHKS, CDR2 YYEKEE (reference sequence). This CDR3 is 15 amino acids long. CDR3: CASSSGTSLSNEQFF. DNA for the CDR3: TGTGCCAGCAGCTCCGGGACTAGCCTAAGCAATGAGCAGTTCTTC.

J is TRBJ1-2 and V is TRBV5-4; TRBD1 is a possible D gene (5 bases). Germline V gene data show CDR1 as SGHNT and CDR2 as YYREEE (reference sequence). Trimming took 0 bases from V and 0 from J, leaving 9 bases between them. The CDR3 is made up of 15 amino acids. CDR3 in DNA: TGTGCCAGCAGCTTGGGAACAGGATCTAACTATGGCTACACCTTC. It specifies CASSLGTGSNYGYTF.

The chain links TRBV7-2 to TRBJ1-5; no clear D gene. The CDR3 extends over 13 amino acids. Looked up from germline, CDR1 is SGHTA and CDR2 is FQGNSA. V shed 2 bases and J shed 7 bases, with 9 bases lying between them. The CDR3 coding sequence is TGTGCCAGCAGCTTACCCGGGTTCCAGCCCCAGCATTTT. Protein: CASSLPGFQPQHF.

This clone appeared once. The chain uses TRBV2 and TRBJ1-2; D is unclear. Deletions cut 5 bases from V and 6 bases from J, with 13 bases between. Per germline, CDR1 SNHLY and CDR2 FYNNEI. This CDR3 has 13 amino acids. CDR3: CASSRRGPHGYTF. CDR3 in DNA: TGTGCCAGCAGTCGACGCGGCCCCCATGGCTACACCTTC.

This clone was seen only once. The chain has TRBV21-1 and TRBJ2-7; the table's D gene call, TRBD1, was not cross checked with the DNA. TRBV21-1 is recorded as a pseudogene. This CDR3 is 16 amino acids long. CDR3 residues: CASSSESETGGHEQYF. In DNA, the CDR3 is TGTGCCAGCAGCTCCGAGTCTGAGACAGGGGGCCACGAGCAGTACTTC.

J is TRBJ1-1 and V is TRBV5-1, with 9 bases fitting TRBD1. Looked up from germline, CDR1 is SGHRS and CDR2 is YFSETQ. This CDR3 spans 13 amino acids. After removal of 5 bases from V and 3 bases from J, the junction contained 2 bases not matched to a gene. CDR3 sequence reads: CASRGQGYTEAFF. CDR3 coding DNA: TGCGCCAGCAGGGGACAGGGTTACACTGAAGCTTTCTTT.

The V gene is TRBV7-2, the J gene TRBJ2-7; 8 nucleotides match TRBD1. With V trimmed by 1 base and J by 2 bases, 4 bases remained unmatched. CDR1 and CDR2 from the germline V gene are SGHTA and FQGNSA. The CDR3 contains 15 residues. The CDR3 DNA follows: TGTGCCAGCAGCTTAGGGACAGGGTCCCCCTACGAGCAGTACTTC. It translates to CASSLGTGSPYEQYF.

In its sample, this clone was seen a few times. The J gene is TRBJ1-1, the V gene TRBV6-5; a weak D match, TRBD1 (6 bases). The CDR3 totals 13 residues. V was shortened by 8 bases and J by 0 bases, with 10 bases between the two germline ends. In germline, CDR1 is MNHEY, CDR2 SVGAGI. CDR3 DNA sequence: TGTGCCAGCTACAGGGTGATGAACACTGAAGCTTTCTTT. Translating it yields CASYRVMNTEAFF.

The chain carries TRBV5-1 and TRBJ1-6; TRBD1 matches 8 bases. CDR3 size: 14 residues. In germline, CDR1 is SGHRS, CDR2 YFSETQ. V shed 4 bases and J 10 bases; nucleotides not matched to a gene: 7. CDR3: CASSHGQGTSPLHF. The CDR3, as DNA: TGCGCCAGCAGCCATGGACAGGGAACGTCACCCCTCCACTTT.

V and J are TRBV18 and TRBJ2-5; 9 bases line up with TRBD1. Trimming removed 4 bases from V and 4 bases from J; junction bases left unmatched: 7. This CDR3 has 15 residues. Germline-derived CDR1 and CDR2 are KGHSH and LQKENI. CDR3 coding DNA: TGTGCCAGCTCACTCTCGACAGGGGGGATAGAGACCCAGTACTTC. Amino acids: CASSLSTGGIETQYF.

The rearrangement joins TRBV27 to TRBJ1-2, with 7 bases aligning to TRBD1. Germline assignment: CDR1 MNHEY and CDR2 SMNVEV (reference sequence). The CDR3 has 13 residues. After removal of 6 bases from V and 8 bases from J, the junction contained 9 bases not matched to a gene. CDR3 nucleotide sequence: TGTGCCAGCAGCAAAGAGGGGGCTGGAGGCTACACCTTC. It yields the protein CASSKEGAGGYTF.

This clone turned up a few times. This rearrangement joins TRBV27 to TRBJ1-2; 7 bases match TRBD1. The J segment lost 0 bases and the V segment lost 8 bases, leaving 15 bases of the junction unmatched. Germline CDR1 is MNHEY and CDR2 is SMNVEV (reference sequence). This CDR3 is 17 amino acids long. CDR3 DNA: TGTGCCAGCCGGGGGGGGACAGATCATCGAGCTAACTATGGCTACACCTTC. It encodes CASRGGTDHRANYGYTF.

The CDR3 reads CASSRETELSTEAFF. The CDR3 nucleotides read TGTGCCAGCAGCCGTGAGACGGAGTTGAGCACTGAAGCTTTCTTT. This chain connects TRBV4-2 to TRBJ1-1, with D hard to call. V was pared by 4 bases and J by 4 bases, with 16 bases between. Germline loops: CDR1 LGHNA, CDR2 YNFKEQ. This CDR3 region has 15 residues.

The rearrangement joins TRBV29-1 to TRBJ1-1, with TRBD1 as a possible D gene (5 bases). Germline assignment: CDR1 SQVTM and CDR2 ANQGSEA. The CDR3 consists of 13 residues. Trimming pared 6 bases from V and 0 bases from J, leaving 11 bases between. The CDR3 region has the DNA TGCAGCGTGGCCCCAGGGATGAACACTGAAGCTTTCTTT. Encoded protein: CSVAPGMNTEAFF.